This T cell receptor (beta chain) was documented in a study of blood T cell repertoires in COVID-19. Trimming at V came to 2 bases and at J to 6 bases, leaving 3 bases not matched to a gene. The germline V gene has CDR1 MNHEY and CDR2 SMNVEV (reference sequence). The CDR3 consists of 13 residues. Here immunoSEQ multiplex PCR was the method, and the copy in TCRdb shows in-frame clones only, minus some. The sample consists of around 260,000 clones, approximately 85% of them appearing once. The chain has TRBV27 and TRBJ1-1, with 7 bases that match TRBD1. Material: PBMCs or T cells enriched from blood (not recorded which). This sequence was found in a woman in her 30s who had recovered from COVID-19. CDR3 amino acids: CASSLSRGAEAFF. The CDR3 nucleotides are TGTGCCAGCAGTTTAAGCAGGGGGGCTGAAGCTTTCTTT.